The text below deals with one T cell receptor beta chain. Its specificity is unknown. This record belongs to a study of CD8+ T cells in alopecia areata. On the study more broadly: Tofacitinib ran for 6 to 18 months before 6 months off drug. The investigators scored severity in treated patients by the percentage of affected scalp area. Study-level findings and limits: Clonality exceeded that of normal scalp in lesional scalp, most notably in alopecia totalis/universalis. Scalp samples also yield sequences of resident alphabeta T cells from normal skin.

Germline CDR1 is MNHEY and CDR2 is SVGAGI. V dropped 11 bases and J dropped 5; count of bases not matched to a gene: 8. The CDR3 extends over 14 amino acids. Treatment here: oral pan-JAK inhibitor, 5-10 mg twice daily. RNA, once extracted, was reverse transcribed into cDNA for use as the sequencing template. Generated by immunoSEQ multiplex PCR, the TCRdb table keeps only in-frame clones and is missing some. The sample carries 200,000 or so clones, about 62% recorded once. Here the sequenced sample was CD4+ T cells sorted from blood, taken at week 24, from a patient treated with tofacitinib. This receptor was taken from a human donor with alopecia areata. The rearrangement uses TRBV6-5 and TRBJ2-2, with TRBD2 identical over 10 bases. DNA of the CDR3: TGTGCCTCCCGAGCGGGAGGGAAGACCGGGGAGCTGTTTTTT. Amino acids: CASRAGGKTGELFF.